The next 28 T cell receptor beta chains were all read from a single sample in a study of neoadjuvant anti-PD-1 for oral cavity cancer. Repertoires were generated with immunoSEQ multiplex PCR, while TCRdb's copy carries only in-frame clones and drops some. The sample shows 72,000 or so clones, approximately 87% of them seen only once. Documented time point: after neoadjuvant nivolumab, at surgical resection. The input for sequencing was PBMCs, taken after nivolumab (anti-PD-1) treatment. These receptors all come from a person aged 35 to 85 with oral cavity squamous cell carcinoma.

The J gene is TRBJ1-2, the V gene TRBV7-2; 7 positions match TRBD1. There are 14 residues in the CDR3. J was trimmed by 5 bases and V by 5 bases; bases with no gene match: 8. The germline V gene encodes CDR1 SGHTA and CDR2 FQGNSA. The CDR3 loop reads CASSNRQGLYGYTF. The CDR3 DNA reads TGTGCCAGCAGCAACAGACAGGGATTATATGGCTACACCTTC.

A single count supports this clone. J is TRBJ1-1 and V is TRBV5-5; no reliable D call. Germline values: CDR1 SGHKS, CDR2 YYEKEE (reference sequence). The CDR3 loop spans 11 amino acids. The V and J ends lost 6 bases and 0 bases respectively, with 3 bases between them. In DNA, the CDR3 is TGTGCCAGCAACCTGAACACTGAAGCTTTCTTT. Amino acid sequence: CASNLNTEAFF.

A single count supports this clone. The chain is built from TRBV6-5 and TRBJ2-7; a possible D gene is TRBD1 (6 bases). The germline CDR1 and CDR2 sequences are MNHEY and SVGAGI. The CDR3 extends over 14 amino acids. V lost 7 bases to trimming and J lost 4 bases, with 17 bases between them. CDR3 sequence reads: CASKPNREGYEQYF. The CDR3 DNA is TGTGCCAGCAAGCCGAACAGGGAAGGGTACGAGCAGTACTTC.

The chain joins TRBV2 to TRBJ1-6, with 9 nucleotides matching TRBD1. This CDR3 contains 12 residues. Trimming took 7 bases from V and 12 from J; bases not matched to a gene: 4. Germline V CDR1 and CDR2: SNHLY, FYNNEI. The CDR3 sequence: CASKKDRGPLHF. CDR3 DNA sequence: TGTGCCAGCAAGAAGGACAGGGGACCCCTCCACTTT.

This clone was detected a few times. The rearrangement joins TRBV5-1 to TRBJ2-5; D ambiguous. V lost 1 base, J lost 5 bases, and 12 bases lay in between. The CDR3 loop spans 14 amino acids. Germline V gene data show CDR1 as SGHRS and CDR2 as YFSETQ. CDR3 in DNA: TGCGCCAGCAGCTTGAACGCCCCGCGGGAGACCCAGTACTTC. Its translation: CASSLNAPRETQYF. Full variable domain (rest looked up from reference TRBV5-1 and TRBJ2-5): KAGVTQTPRYLIKTRGQQVTLSCSPISGHRSVSWYQQTPGQGLQFLFEYFSETQRNKGNFPGRFSGRQFSNSRSEMNVSTLELGDSALYLCASSLNAPRETQYFGPGTRLLVL.

This rearrangement joins TRBV27 to TRBJ2-2, with 12 bases aligning to TRBD2. Germline CDR1 is MNHEY and CDR2 is SMNVEV (reference sequence). CDR3 length: 17 amino acids. V trimming: 4 bases; J trimming: 7 bases; junction bases outside the gene matches: 10. This chain's CDR3 is CASSSRLAGVFNGELFF. The DNA of the CDR3 is TGTGCCAGCAGTTCTCGACTAGCGGGAGTCTTTAACGGGGAGCTGTTTTTT.

This chain connects TRBV5-4 to TRBJ2-4; 9 nucleotides agree with TRBD2. Germline V CDR1 and CDR2: SGHNT, YYREEE (reference sequence). The CDR3 runs to 15 residues. Trimming removed 4 bases from V and 6 bases from J; junction bases left unmatched: 8. In DNA, the CDR3 is TGTGCCAGCAGCCCGGACCAGACTAGCGGAAACATTCAGTACTTC. It is translated as CASSPDQTSGNIQYF.

This clone was recorded only once. This chain uses TRBV5-1 with TRBJ1-4; D remains ambiguous. Germline V CDR1 and CDR2: SGHRS, YFSETQ. V was trimmed by 4 bases and J by 14 bases, leaving 18 bases between them. The CDR3 runs to 13 residues. CDR3 nucleotide sequence: TGCGCCAGCAGCGCGGGGAACAGTTTTTCGCTGTTTTTT. This gives the protein CASSAGNSFSLFF.

CDR3 sequence reads: CASSLELRNTIYF. The CDR3 nucleotides read TGTGCCAGCAGCTTAGAACTACGAAACACCATATATTTT. The J gene is TRBJ1-3, the V gene TRBV11-2, with D hard to call. CDR1 is SGHAT and CDR2 is FQNNGV in the germline V gene. V shed 0 bases and J shed 5 bases, with 5 bases lying between them. This CDR3 region has 13 residues.

The chain carries TRBV7-9 and TRBJ2-3; D not certain. This CDR3 has 15 residues. Germline values: CDR1 SEHNR, CDR2 FQNEAQ (reference sequence). Deletions cut 5 bases from V and 0 bases from J, with 12 bases between. The CDR3 protein is CASSPPLFSTDTQYF. CDR3 sequence (DNA): TGTGCCAGCAGCCCTCCCTTGTTTAGCACAGATACGCAGTATTTT. Complete variable domain (other parts from reference TRBV7-9 and TRBJ2-3): DTGVSQNPRHKITKRGQNVTFRCDPISEHNRLYWYRQTLGQGPEFLTYFQNEAQLEKSRLLSDRFSAERPKGSFSTLEIQRTEQGDSAMYLCASSPPLFSTDTQYFGPGTRLTVL.

The chain carries TRBV11-2 and TRBJ2-2, with D possibly being TRBD1 (5 bases). The length of the CDR3 is 17 residues. V shed 1 base and J shed 1 base, with 13 bases lying between them. Germline V gives CDR1 SGHAT, CDR2 FQNNGV. The CDR3 sequence: CASSLVGQRLNTGELFF. The CDR3 DNA follows: TGTGCCAGCAGCTTAGTTGGACAACGGCTGAACACCGGGGAGCTGTTTTTT.

The chain joins TRBV4-2 to TRBJ1-2; 10 bases fit TRBD1. CDR3 length equals 12 residues. Germline V gene sequence: CDR1 LGHNA, CDR2 YNFKEQ. The junction had 1 base not matched to a gene; V was cut back by 4 bases and J by 8 bases. CDR3 sequence: CASSPGQGGYTF. CDR3 in DNA: TGTGCCAGCAGCCCGGGACAGGGGGGCTACACCTTC.

The rearrangement joins TRBV5-1 to TRBJ2-1; 8 bases match TRBD1. This CDR3 contains 13 residues. The V segment lost 0 bases and the J segment 7 bases; nucleotides outside the gene matches: 0. Germline V gives CDR1 SGHRS, CDR2 YFSETQ. The CDR3 protein is CASSLDRGNEQFF. The CDR3 region has the DNA TGCGCCAGCAGCTTGGACAGGGGGAATGAGCAGTTCTTC.

V is TRBV7-6 and J is TRBJ2-7, with no clear D. The V gene's germline CDR1 is SGHVS and CDR2 FNYEAQ. V lost 4 bases to trimming and J lost 0 bases, with 4 bases between them. CDR3 length: 12 residues. The CDR3 coding sequence is TGTGCCAGCAGCTCCTACTCCTACGAGCAGTACTTC. Translating gives CASSSYSYEQYF.

The chain combines TRBV5-1 with TRBJ2-3; D is possibly TRBD1 (5 bases). Germline V lookup: CDR1 SGHRS, CDR2 YFSETQ. This CDR3 comprises 15 residues. Trimming removed 0 bases at V and 6 bases at J, with 14 bases between. The CDR3 nucleotides are TGCGCCAGCAGCTTGGTAGGGGTTGTGCTGGATACGCAGTATTTT. Translation gives CASSLVGVVLDTQYF.

This chain uses TRBV19 with TRBJ1-5, with 7 bases matching TRBD1. The CDR3 is 17 residues long. CDR1 is LNHDA, CDR2 SQIVND, per germline (reference sequence). J was trimmed by 3 bases and V by 5 bases; bases with no gene match: 13. Here the CDR3 DNA reads TGTGCCAGTAGTTCCCCCCCCGGGACAGTTCCCAATCAGCCCCAGCATTTT. Protein product: CASSSPPGTVPNQPQHF.

The chain employs TRBV10-3 and TRBJ1-1; weak D call: TRBD1 (6 bases). The CDR3 has 13 residues. Germline values: CDR1 ENHRY, CDR2 SYGVKD. Trimming cost V 6 bases and J 5 bases, with 13 bases left between them. The CDR3, as DNA: TGTGCCATCAGATCGACAGGAGGGACTGAAGCTTTCTTT. Amino acids: CAIRSTGGTEAFF.

This chain uses TRBV6-1 with TRBJ2-7; D is unresolved. The CDR3 consists of 13 residues. Trimming removed 2 bases at V and 7 bases at J, with 12 bases between. Germline CDR1 and CDR2: MNHNS and SASEGT. DNA of the CDR3: TGTGCCAGCAGTGAAAGGGTCCTGCGGGAGCAGTACTTC. It specifies CASSERVLREQYF.

The CDR3 loop reads CAFGGQAHEQYF. As DNA, the CDR3 is TGTGCCTTTGGCGGGCAGGCACACGAGCAGTACTTC. This rearrangement joins TRBV30 to TRBJ2-7, with a possible D match to TRBD2 (5 bases). Trimming shortened V by 7 bases and J by 5 bases, and 15 bases separated the two germline ends. This CDR3 is 12 amino acids long. Germline CDR1 reads GTSNPN; CDR2 reads SVGIG (reference sequence). The full variable domain, with the rest looked up from reference TRBV30 and TRBJ2-7, is SQTIHQWPATLVQPVGSPLSLECTVEGTSNPNLYWYRQAAGRGLQLLFYSVGIGQISSEVPQNLSASRPQDRQFILSSKKLLLSDSGFYLCAFGGQAHEQYFGPGTRLTVT.

The chain joins TRBV6-1 to TRBJ2-7; 7 bases are a match to TRBD2. Germline lookup yields CDR1 MNHNS and CDR2 SASEGT. The CDR3 contains 19 residues. V gave up 0 bases and J gave up 4 bases; unmatched junction bases: 18. The CDR3 sequence: CASSEALGLGGGRVYEQYF. The CDR3 DNA follows: TGTGCCAGCAGTGAAGCGCTAGGGTTGGGGGGGGGAAGAGTTTACGAGCAGTACTTC.

The chain carries TRBV7-9 and TRBJ1-4, with D tentatively TRBD1 (5 bases). Germline lookup yields CDR1 SEHNR and CDR2 FQNEAQ (reference sequence). V gave up 2 bases and J gave up 0 bases, with 10 bases separating them. The CDR3 loop spans 16 amino acids. Written as DNA, the CDR3 is TGTGCCAGCAGCTTACAGGGTCTAGCAACTAATGAAAAACTGTTTTTT. Its translation: CASSLQGLATNEKLFF.

This clone appeared once. V gene TRBV2 combines with J gene TRBJ1-5; the D is unclear. The germline V gene encodes CDR1 SNHLY and CDR2 FYNNEI. Trimming took off 4 bases at V and 4 bases at J, with 11 bases between the two ends. This CDR3 has 14 residues. The CDR3 nucleotides are TGTGCCAGCAGTGTAGCGATAGGGAATCAGCCCCAGCATTTT. This sequence encodes CASSVAIGNQPQHF. Based on the CDR3 plus reference TRBV2 and TRBJ1-5, the full variable domain is EPEVTQTPSHQVTQMGQEVILRCVPISNHLYFYWYRQILGQKVEFLVSFYNNEISEKSEIFDDQFSVERPDGSNFTLKIRSTKLEDSAMYFCASSVAIGNQPQHFGDGTRLSIL.

This sequence joins TRBV27 and TRBJ2-2; D gene uncertain. The V gene's germline CDR1 is MNHEY and CDR2 SMNVEV (reference sequence). V gave up 3 bases and J gave up 0 bases, with 11 bases separating them. The CDR3 is 16 amino acids. The CDR3 sequence is CASSFSWTANTGELFF. CDR3 DNA: TGTGCCAGCAGTTTTTCGTGGACCGCGAACACCGGGGAGCTGTTTTTT.

The rearrangement joins TRBV5-1 to TRBJ2-7, with 7 bases matching TRBD2. With 2 bases clipped from V and 4 bases from J, the junction kept 6 bases outside the gene matches. Per germline, CDR1 SGHRS and CDR2 YFSETQ. The CDR3 consists of 14 residues. CDR3 sequence (DNA): TGCGCCAGCAGCTTTGGGGGAGGGTTTTACGAGCAGTACTTC. Translated: CASSFGGGFYEQYF.

CDR3 coding DNA: TGTGCCAGCAGCGTAGCTGGTAGCGGGAGGTTTAATGAGCAGTTCTTC. This encodes CASSVAGSGRFNEQFF. V gene TRBV9 combines with J gene TRBJ2-1, with TRBD2 matching 10 bases. V shed 0 bases, J shed 7 bases, and the junction held 7 bases outside the gene matches. Germline V gene lookup returns CDR1 SGDLS and CDR2 YYNGEE. This CDR3 is built from 16 residues.

The rearrangement uses TRBV5-1 and TRBJ2-2; no clear D gene. The CDR3 has 15 amino acids. The germline CDR1 and CDR2 sequences are SGHRS and YFSETQ. V was shortened by 4 bases and J by 0 bases, with 10 bases between the two germline ends. Here the CDR3 reads CASSPRLANTGELFF. Here the CDR3 DNA reads TGCGCCAGCAGCCCAAGGCTCGCGAACACCGGGGAGCTGTTTTTT.

The CDR3 nucleotides read TGTGCCAGCAGTCTCCTATTCAGGGGAAGGGTTACTGAAGCTTTCTTT. Its protein is CASSLLFRGRVTEAFF. The chain links TRBV27 to TRBJ1-1, with D possibly matching TRBD1 (6 bases). The CDR3 runs to 16 residues. CDR1 MNHEY and CDR2 SMNVEV come from the germline V gene (reference sequence). With 5 bases removed from V and 5 bases from J, the gap between germline ends came to 21 bases.

The sample holds a few counts of this clone. The chain recombines TRBV5-1 with TRBJ2-7; 9 bases are a match to TRBD1. The CDR3 has 13 residues. Germline V gives CDR1 SGHRS, CDR2 YFSETQ. Trimming cost V 7 bases and J 4 bases; bases outside gene matches: 6. CDR3 residues: CASRTGVGYEQYF. Written as DNA, the CDR3 is TGCGCCAGCCGGACAGGGGTGGGGTACGAGCAGTACTTC.